A single sample gave rise to the 21 T cell receptor beta chains below, sequenced in a study of response to subunit inactivated influenza vaccine. TCRdb re-called the RT-PCR reads through MiXCR, storing one row per CDR3 protein. The table lists fewer than 800,000 distinct CDR3 sequences, 15% to 19% of them singletons. This specimen was PBMCs from blood, taken 11 to 12 days after vaccination. All receptors derive from a man aged 50 to 59 who received an inactivated influenza vaccine.

V and J are TRBV6-2 or TRBV6-3 and TRBJ2-5, with 13 bases that match TRBD2. V was clipped by 6 bases and J by 5 bases; unmatched bases: 9. There are 16 residues in the CDR3. In germline, CDR1 is MNHEY, CDR2 SVGEGT. The CDR3 nucleotides are TGTGCCAGCAGAAGGACTAGCGGGGGCGAGGGTGAGACCCAGTACTTC. Its translation: CASRRTSGGEGETQYF.

The sample holds a few counts of this clonotype. The chain joins TRBV4-1 to TRBJ2-5, with unresolved D. The CDR3 contains 15 residues. Trimming cost V 1 base and J 0 bases, with 9 bases left between them. The germline CDR1 and CDR2 sequences are MGHRA and YSYEKL. This CDR3 is CASSQGVQNQETQYF. The DNA of the CDR3 is TGCGCCAGCAGCCAAGGGGTCCAAAACCAAGAGACCCAGTACTTC.

This clonotype occurred many times. The rearrangement uses TRBV4-3 and TRBJ1-5; D not resolved. Looked up from germline, CDR1 is LGHNA and CDR2 is YSLEER. Trimming removed 0 bases from V and 2 bases from J, with 8 bases in between. The CDR3 loop spans 15 amino acids. Written as DNA, the CDR3 is TGCGCCAGCAGCCAAGATCGGTATGGCAATCAGCCCCAGCATTTT. Its protein product is CASSQDRYGNQPQHF.

The chain employs TRBV5-1 and TRBJ2-5, with a weak D call TRBD2 (5 bases). Germline V gene data show CDR1 as SGHRS and CDR2 as YFSETQ. CDR3 length: 13 residues. Trimming removed 4 bases at V and 3 bases at J, with 10 bases between. The DNA of the CDR3 is TGCGCCAGCAGCAGTTCGCGGGAAGAGACCCAGTACTTC. It yields the protein CASSSSREETQYF.

The CDR3 DNA sequence: TGTGCCAGCAGTTTCACAGGGACTCTCTTCTACGAGCAGTACTTC. Translation gives CASSFTGTLFYEQYF. The V gene is TRBV7-2, the J gene TRBJ2-7; D is possibly TRBD1 or TRBD2 (6 bases each). With 6 bases removed from V and 3 bases from J, the gap between germline ends came to 18 bases. Germline loops: CDR1 SGHTA, CDR2 FQGNSA. The CDR3 totals 15 residues.

The chain links TRBV2 to TRBJ1-6; D is uncertain. Trimming pared 8 bases from V and 8 bases from J, leaving 10 bases between. The CDR3 has 12 amino acids. CDR1 SNHLY and CDR2 FYNNEI come from the germline V gene. CDR3 residues: CASLSSDSPLHF. As DNA, the CDR3 is TGTGCCAGCTTATCCTCTGATTCACCCCTCCACTTT.

This clonotype has just a few counts. V gene TRBV12-3 or TRBV12-4 combines with J gene TRBJ2-1; D possibly uses TRBD1 or TRBD2 (5 bases each). This CDR3 comprises 14 residues. V was cut by 4 bases and J by 2 bases, with 9 bases left in between. CDR3 in DNA: TGTGCCAGCAGTTGGGAGACAGCCTACAATGAGCAGTTCTTC. Translation gives CASSWETAYNEQFF.

This clonotype was found a few times. The chain employs TRBV10-3 and TRBJ1-2; 11 bases match TRBD1. The CDR3 runs to 15 residues. Germline V lookup: CDR1 ENHRY, CDR2 SYGVKD. The V segment lost 8 bases and the J segment 7 bases; nucleotides outside the gene matches: 12. As DNA, the CDR3 is TGTGCCATCGGCGAGGGACAGGGGGTAAGGGGTGGCTACACCTTC. Translated: CAIGEGQGVRGGYTF.

This clonotype was observed a few times. The chain links TRBV27 to TRBJ2-7; D is uncertain. Trimming stripped 7 bases from V and 0 bases from J, with 13 bases between. Germline CDR1 reads MNHEY; CDR2 reads SMNVEV (reference sequence). This CDR3 spans 14 amino acids. The CDR3 reads CASKRQLDSYEQYF. CDR3 sequence (DNA): TGTGCCAGCAAACGGCAGTTAGACTCCTACGAGCAGTACTTC.

The chain carries TRBV12-3 or TRBV12-4 and TRBJ2-3; TRBD1 matches 9 bases. The CDR3 has 14 residues. Germline trimming cut 6 bases from V and 5 bases from J; bases unmatched to any gene: 6. The CDR3 loop reads CASSRGQGEDTQYF. The CDR3 DNA reads TGTGCCAGCAGCCGGGGACAGGGAGAAGATACGCAGTATTTT.

This clonotype was seen a few times. This chain connects TRBV7-2 to TRBJ2-7, with 8 bases aligning to TRBD2. Germline lookup yields CDR1 SGHTA and CDR2 FQGNSA. This CDR3 region has 14 residues. V trimming: 5 bases; J trimming: 3 bases; junction bases outside the gene matches: 6. The CDR3 sequence is CASSTSGRDYEQYF. In DNA form, the CDR3 reads TGTGCCAGCAGCACTAGCGGCAGGGACTACGAGCAGTACTTC.

This clonotype was seen a few times. J is TRBJ1-3 and V is TRBV7-9; possibly TRBD1 for D (5 bases). The V end lost 3 bases, the J end lost 0 bases, and 9 bases lay between the germline ends. The CDR3 consists of 15 residues. Germline assignment: CDR1 SEHNR and CDR2 FQNEAQ (reference sequence). The CDR3 loop is CASSLDMGSGNTIYF. CDR3 DNA sequence: TGTGCCAGCAGCTTGGACATGGGCTCTGGAAACACCATATATTTT.

This clonotype has more than one count but fewer than ten. The V call is TRBV20-1, the J call TRBJ2-7; D may be TRBD1 (5 bases). The V end was cut by 0 bases, the J end by 4 bases, with 13 bases between. The CDR3 sequence is 14 residues long. Germline values: CDR1 DFQATT, CDR2 SNEGSKA (reference sequence). In DNA, the CDR3 is TGCAGTGCTAGAGATCTGGGCGGACATTACGAGCAGTACTTC. It yields the protein CSARDLGGHYEQYF.

The chain uses TRBV5-1 and TRBJ2-6; D gene uncertain. The CDR3 has 14 residues. V was trimmed by 5 bases and J by 0 bases, leaving 6 bases between them. Germline CDR1 and CDR2: SGHRS and YFSETQ. The CDR3 region has the DNA TGCGCCAGCAGGAACAACTCTGGGGCCAACGTCCTGACTTTC. Encoded protein: CASRNNSGANVLTF.

In this sample, this clonotype turned up a few times. The chain is built from TRBV4-1 and TRBJ2-2, with unresolved D. V was clipped by 6 bases and J by 4 bases, with 12 bases between them. The CDR3 spans 14 residues. Germline CDR1 is MGHRA and CDR2 is YSYEKL. DNA for the CDR3: TGCGCCAGCAGACTCGAGCCCGCCACCGGGGAGCTGTTTTTT. This encodes CASRLEPATGELFF.

The chain carries TRBV15 and TRBJ2-3; D ambiguous. The CDR3 is made up of 15 amino acids. CDR1 and CDR2 from the germline V gene are LNHNV and YYDKDF (reference sequence). V was clipped by 2 bases and J by 0 bases, with 9 bases between them. For the CDR3, the DNA is TGTGCCACCAGCAGACGCGGAATTAGCACAGATACGCAGTATTTT. This encodes CATSRRGISTDTQYF.

This clonotype was seen only a few times. The rearrangement joins TRBV7-2 to TRBJ2-3; 7 bases are shared with TRBD1. Germline V gives CDR1 SGHTA, CDR2 FQGNSA. The trim removed 5 bases at V and 6 bases at J, leaving 11 bases unmatched. This CDR3 has 15 amino acids. CDR3 protein: CASSDGQARPDTQYF. The CDR3 nucleotides are TGTGCCAGCAGCGACGGACAGGCCCGCCCCGATACGCAGTATTTT.

This clonotype has just a few counts. J is TRBJ2-7 and V is TRBV10-2; D may be TRBD1 (6 bases). The CDR3 runs 13 residues. V gave up 2 bases and J gave up 3 bases, with 8 bases separating them. Looked up from germline, CDR1 is WSHSY and CDR2 is SAAADI. CDR3 coding DNA: TGCGCCAGCAGTGAGGGGACATACTACGAGCAGTACTTC. It translates to CASSEGTYYEQYF.

This clonotype was seen a few times. This sequence joins TRBV29-1 and TRBJ1-1; a weak D match, TRBD1 (5 bases). The CDR3 is 13 amino acids. V lost 2 bases and J lost 4, with 11 bases in between. Germline CDR1 is SQVTM and CDR2 is ANQGSEA. The CDR3 protein is CSVEYRLSTEAFF. The CDR3 region has the DNA TGCAGCGTTGAATACAGGTTATCCACTGAAGCTTTCTTT.

This clonotype was detected many times. This chain links TRBV7-2 with TRBJ2-7; 9 bases map to TRBD1. CDR3 length equals 14 residues. Unmatched junction bases numbered 5, after V lost 4 bases and J lost 4 bases. Germline V gives CDR1 SGHTA, CDR2 FQGNSA. The CDR3 loop reads CASSSGTGYYEQYF. CDR3 sequence (DNA): TGTGCCAGCAGCTCGGGGACAGGGTATTACGAGCAGTACTTC.

The genes are TRBV20-1 and TRBJ2-7; unclear D gene. Per germline, CDR1 DFQATT and CDR2 SNEGSKA (reference sequence). The CDR3 has 12 residues. V dropped 2 bases and J dropped 7 bases, with 12 bases sitting between them. In nucleotides, the CDR3 is TGCAGTGCTAGAACCCTAACCGGGGAGCAGTACTTC. It codes for CSARTLTGEQYF.